This T cell receptor beta chain was retrieved from a study of cytomegalovirus exposure and HLA in healthy donors. Overall study findings and caveats: A later analysis reportedly found fewer N-insertions in an Asian-associated ancestry cluster than the approximately 730-donor mean.

The length of the CDR3 is 13 residues. The V gene lost 1 base and the J gene lost 5 bases, with 9 bases spanning the gap. In germline, CDR1 is PRHDT, CDR2 FYEKMQ (reference sequence). Note on this clone: Its antigen remains unknown.

PCR was performed using 60 Vbeta and 13 Jbeta primers. The repertoire was sequenced with immunoSEQ multiplex PCR; TCRdb's copy has only in-frame clones and lacks some. The sample data list 150,000 or so clones. The chain links TRBV13 to TRBJ2-7; a weak D match, TRBD2 (5 bases). The sample consisted of PBMCs. This TCR came from a woman in her 50s in good health and CMV-seronegative. CDR3 DNA sequence: TGTGCCAGCAGCTTAGTCCTCGGGGACGAGCAGTACTTC. Its translation is CASSLVLGDEQYF.